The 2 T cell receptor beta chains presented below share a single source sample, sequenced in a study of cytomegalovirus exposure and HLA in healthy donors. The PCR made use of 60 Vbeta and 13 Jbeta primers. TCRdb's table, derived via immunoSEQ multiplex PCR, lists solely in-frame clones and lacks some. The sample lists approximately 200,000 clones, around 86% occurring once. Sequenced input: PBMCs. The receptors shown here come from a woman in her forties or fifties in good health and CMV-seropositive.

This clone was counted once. CDR3: CAWSSSRRVPHEQYF. Written as DNA, the CDR3 is TGTGCCTGGAGTTCCTCGAGGCGGGTCCCTCACGAGCAGTACTTC. V gene TRBV30 combines with J gene TRBJ2-7, with D tentatively TRBD2 (5 bases). Trimming cost V 2 bases and J 5 bases, with 19 bases left between them. Germline CDR1 is GTSNPN and CDR2 is SVGIG (reference sequence). This CDR3 spans 15 amino acids.

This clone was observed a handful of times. The DNA for the CDR3 is TGCGCCAGCAGCCAGTCCCCGGGGTACGAGCAGTACTTC. It is translated as CASSQSPGYEQYF. The chain is built from TRBV4-3 and TRBJ2-7; a weak D match, TRBD2 (5 bases). The CDR3 is 13 residues long. CDR1 is LGHNA, CDR2 YSLEER, per germline. V lost 3 bases to trimming and J lost 4 bases, with 10 bases between them.